The present T cell receptor (beta chain) was sequenced within a study of PD-1 blockade in classical Hodgkin lymphoma. Study outcomes and limitations: The CD4+ diversity rise by C4D1 was clearest in complete responders. Complete responders started with a diversity level that resembled newly diagnosed patients at baseline. Exclusion was applied to patients who started nivolumab under 1 year after ASCT. Still unresolved is the cause of the repertoire differences, which may be disease activity or prior therapy.

This CDR3 is built from 15 residues. The V gene's germline CDR1 is LNHDA and CDR2 SQIVND (reference sequence). V lost 4 bases and J lost 3; bases outside the gene matches: 7. TCRdb keeps only in-frame clones here, not all; method: immunoSEQ multiplex PCR. This sample has roughly 5,700 clones, with 82% found just once. Relapse was seen in all patients after autologous stem cell transplantation, and brentuximab vedotin exposure was variable. The investigators isolated CD8+ T cells from thawed PBMCs using magnetic negative selection. This clone has a handful of counts. Its target is not known. The receptor was isolated from a human donor with classical Hodgkin lymphoma. Source: CD8+ T cells from blood, taken at baseline. The gene calls are TRBV19 and TRBJ1-1; 8 bases map to TRBD1. The CDR3 sequence is CASSKDREGDTEAFF. CDR3 nucleotide sequence: TGTGCCAGTAGTAAGGACAGGGAGGGAGACACTGAAGCTTTCTTT.